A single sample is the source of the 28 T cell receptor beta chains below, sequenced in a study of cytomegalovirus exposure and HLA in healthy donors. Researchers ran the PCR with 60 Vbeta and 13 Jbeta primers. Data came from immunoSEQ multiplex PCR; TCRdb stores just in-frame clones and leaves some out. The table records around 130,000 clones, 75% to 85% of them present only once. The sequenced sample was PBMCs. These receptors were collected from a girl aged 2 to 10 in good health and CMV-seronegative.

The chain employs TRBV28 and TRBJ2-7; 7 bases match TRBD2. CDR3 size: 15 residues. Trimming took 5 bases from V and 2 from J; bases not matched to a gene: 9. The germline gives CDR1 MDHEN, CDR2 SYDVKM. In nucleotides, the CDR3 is TGTGCCAGCAGTATTCAGCGGGAAGGAGCCTACGAGCAGTACTTC. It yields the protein CASSIQREGAYEQYF.

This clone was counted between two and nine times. This chain's CDR3 is CASSQLTRDRGPYTF. In DNA, the CDR3 is TGCGCCAGCAGCCAGCTGACCCGGGACAGGGGGCCCTACACCTTC. The rearrangement links TRBV4-3 to TRBJ1-2; 12 bases match TRBD1. The V segment lost 3 bases and the J segment 10 bases; nucleotides outside the gene matches: 9. The CDR3 totals 15 residues. From germline, CDR1 is LGHNA and CDR2 YSLEER.

The CDR3 sequence is CASGPVVADSSYEQYF. Written as DNA, the CDR3 is TGTGCTAGTGGCCCCGTAGTAGCAGATAGCTCCTACGAGCAGTACTTC. The V call is TRBV12-5, the J call TRBJ2-7, with no clear D. The CDR3 is 16 amino acids. The germline V and J ends were trimmed by 6 bases and 0 bases, with 18 bases remaining between them. Germline values: CDR1 LGHNT, CDR2 FRNRAP. Complete variable domain (other parts from reference TRBV12-5 and TRBJ2-7): DARVTQTPRHKVTEMGQEVTMRCQPILGHNTVFWYRQTMMQGLELLAYFRNRAPLDDSGMPKDRFSAEMPDATLATLKIQPSEPRDSAVYFCASGPVVADSSYEQYFGPGTRLTVT.

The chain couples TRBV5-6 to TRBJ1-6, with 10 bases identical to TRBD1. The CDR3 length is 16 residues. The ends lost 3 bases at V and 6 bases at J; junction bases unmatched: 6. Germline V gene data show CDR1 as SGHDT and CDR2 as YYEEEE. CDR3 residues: CASSSRQGASNSPLHF. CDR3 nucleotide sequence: TGTGCCAGCAGCTCGCGACAGGGGGCCTCTAATTCACCCCTCCACTTT.

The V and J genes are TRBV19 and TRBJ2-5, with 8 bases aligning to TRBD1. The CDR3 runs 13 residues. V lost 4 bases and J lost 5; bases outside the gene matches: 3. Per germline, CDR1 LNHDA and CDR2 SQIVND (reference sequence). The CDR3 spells CASSTTGGETQYF. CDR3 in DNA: TGTGCCAGTAGTACAACAGGGGGGGAGACCCAGTACTTC. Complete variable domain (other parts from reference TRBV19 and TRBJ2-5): DGGITQSPKYLFRKEGQNVTLSCEQNLNHDAMYWYRQDPGQGLRLIYYSQIVNDFQKGDIAEGYSVSREKKESFPLTVTSAQKNPTAFYLCASSTTGGETQYFGPGTRLLVL.

The CDR3 nucleotides read TGTGCCAGCAGCTTATCTAGTTCCTACGAGCAGTACTTC. Translated: CASSLSSSYEQYF. This chain links TRBV7-7 with TRBJ2-7; the D is unclear. The CDR3 runs to 13 residues. CDR1 is SSHAT and CDR2 is FNYEAQ in the germline V gene (reference sequence). V shed 2 bases and J shed 1 base, with 6 bases lying between them.

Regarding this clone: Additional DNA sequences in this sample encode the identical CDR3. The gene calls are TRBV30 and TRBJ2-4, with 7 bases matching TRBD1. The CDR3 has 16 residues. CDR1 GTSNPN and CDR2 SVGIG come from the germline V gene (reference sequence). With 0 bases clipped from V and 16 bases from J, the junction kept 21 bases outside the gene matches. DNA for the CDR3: TGTGCCTGGAGTGTACCCAAACGGGCTACAGGGGCCGGCCTCTACTTC. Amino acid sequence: CAWSVPKRATGAGLYF. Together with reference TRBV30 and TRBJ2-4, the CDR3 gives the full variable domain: SQTIHQWPATLVQPVGSPLSLECTVEGTSNPNLYWYRQAAGRGLQLLFYSVGIGQISSEVPQNLSASRPQDRQFILSSKKLLLSDSGFYLCAWSVPKRATGAGLYFGAGTRLSVL.

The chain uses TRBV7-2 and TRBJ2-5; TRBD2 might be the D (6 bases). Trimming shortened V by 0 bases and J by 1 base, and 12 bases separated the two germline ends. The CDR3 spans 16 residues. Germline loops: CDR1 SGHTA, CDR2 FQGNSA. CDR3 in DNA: TGTGCCAGCAGCTTAGCGAGCGGGTCCAGCCAAGAGACCCAGTACTTC. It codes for CASSLASGSSQETQYF.

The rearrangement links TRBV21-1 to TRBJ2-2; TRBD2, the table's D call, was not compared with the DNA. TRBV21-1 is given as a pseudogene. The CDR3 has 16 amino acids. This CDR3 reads CASSKFAGVWGGELFF. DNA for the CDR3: TGTGCCAGCAGCAAATTCGCGGGGGTATGGGGCGGGGAGCTGTTTTTT.

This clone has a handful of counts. The CDR3 region has the DNA TGCGCCAGCAGTGATAGGGGGCGGATCTCCTACAATGAGCAGTTCTTC. It encodes CASSDRGRISYNEQFF. The V and J genes are TRBV10-1 and TRBJ2-1, with TRBD1 identical over 7 bases. The J segment lost 0 bases and the V segment lost 3 bases, leaving 5 bases of the junction unmatched. The CDR3 runs to 16 residues. Germline V lookup: CDR1 WNHNN, CDR2 SYGVQD (reference sequence).

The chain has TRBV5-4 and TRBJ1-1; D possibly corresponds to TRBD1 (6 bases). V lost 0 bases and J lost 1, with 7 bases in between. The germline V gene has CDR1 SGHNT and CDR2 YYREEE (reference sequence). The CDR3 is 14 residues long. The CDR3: CASSLVGGNTEAFF. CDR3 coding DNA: TGTGCCAGCAGCTTGGTAGGGGGGAACACTGAAGCTTTCTTT. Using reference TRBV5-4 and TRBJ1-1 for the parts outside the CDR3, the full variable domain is ETGVTQSPTHLIKTRGQQVTLRCSSQSGHNTVSWYQQALGQGPQFIFQYYREEENGRGNFPPRFSGLQFPNYSSELNVNALELDDSALYLCASSLVGGNTEAFFGQGTRLTVV.

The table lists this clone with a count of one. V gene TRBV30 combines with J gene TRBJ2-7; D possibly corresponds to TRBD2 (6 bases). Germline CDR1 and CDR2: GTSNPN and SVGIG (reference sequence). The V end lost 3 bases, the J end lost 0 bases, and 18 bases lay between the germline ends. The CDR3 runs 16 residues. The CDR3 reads CAWSPMGLLLSYEQYF. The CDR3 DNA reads TGTGCCTGGAGCCCAATGGGACTCCTCCTCTCCTACGAGCAGTACTTC.

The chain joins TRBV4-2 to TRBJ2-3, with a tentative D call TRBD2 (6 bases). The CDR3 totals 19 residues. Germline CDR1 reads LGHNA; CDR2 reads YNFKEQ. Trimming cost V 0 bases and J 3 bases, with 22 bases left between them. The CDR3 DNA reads TGTGCCAGCAGCCAAGATTCCCCGACAACAGGTGGGGGGACAGATACGCAGTATTTT. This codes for CASSQDSPTTGGGTDTQYF.

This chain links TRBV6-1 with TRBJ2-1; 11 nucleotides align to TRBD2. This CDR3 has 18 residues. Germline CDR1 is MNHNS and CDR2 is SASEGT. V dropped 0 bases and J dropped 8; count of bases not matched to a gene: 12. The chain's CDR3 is CASSEAFFSSGGYDEQFF. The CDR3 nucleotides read TGTGCCAGCAGTGAAGCCTTCTTTTCTAGCGGGGGGTACGATGAGCAGTTCTTC.

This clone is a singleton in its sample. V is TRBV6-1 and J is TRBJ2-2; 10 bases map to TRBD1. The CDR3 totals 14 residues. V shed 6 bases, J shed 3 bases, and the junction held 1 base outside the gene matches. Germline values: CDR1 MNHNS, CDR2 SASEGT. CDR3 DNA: TGTGCCAGCAGGGACAGGGGGGACACCGGGGAGCTGTTTTTT. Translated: CASRDRGDTGELFF.

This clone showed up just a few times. The CDR3 bases are TGTGCCAGCAGTTACTATGGGACAGGGAGGACAGATACGCAGTATTTT. Translating gives CASSYYGTGRTDTQYF. This rearrangement joins TRBV6-5 to TRBJ2-3, with 9 nucleotides matching TRBD1. The CDR3 is made up of 16 amino acids. Germline assignment: CDR1 MNHEY and CDR2 SVGAGI. The ends lost 1 base at V and 3 bases at J; junction bases unmatched: 5.

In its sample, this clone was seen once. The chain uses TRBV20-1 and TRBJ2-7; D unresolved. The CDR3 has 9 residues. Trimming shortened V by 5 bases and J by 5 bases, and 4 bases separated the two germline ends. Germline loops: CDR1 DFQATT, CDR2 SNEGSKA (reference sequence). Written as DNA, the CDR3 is TGCAGTGCTTATAACGAGCAGTACTTC. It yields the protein CSAYNEQYF.

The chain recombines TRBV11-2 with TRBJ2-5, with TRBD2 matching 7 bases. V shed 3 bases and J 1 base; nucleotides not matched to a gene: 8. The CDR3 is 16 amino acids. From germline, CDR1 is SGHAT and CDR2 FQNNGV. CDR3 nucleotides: TGTGCCAGCAGCTTTGTACTAGGCGGGGGCCAAGAGACCCAGTACTTC. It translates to CASSFVLGGGQETQYF.

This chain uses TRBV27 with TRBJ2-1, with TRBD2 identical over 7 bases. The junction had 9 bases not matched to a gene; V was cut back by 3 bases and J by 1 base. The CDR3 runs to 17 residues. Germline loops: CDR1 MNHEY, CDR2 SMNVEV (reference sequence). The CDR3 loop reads CASSFLYGGGSYNEQFF. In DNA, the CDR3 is TGTGCCAGCAGTTTCCTTTATGGGGGGGGTTCCTACAATGAGCAGTTCTTC.

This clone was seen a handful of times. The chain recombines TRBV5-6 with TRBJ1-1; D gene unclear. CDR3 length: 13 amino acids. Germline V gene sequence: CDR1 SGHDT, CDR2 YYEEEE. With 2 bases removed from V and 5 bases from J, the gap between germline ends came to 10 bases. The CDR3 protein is CASSFGVRTEAFF. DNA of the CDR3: TGTGCCAGCAGCTTCGGGGTGAGAACTGAAGCTTTCTTT.

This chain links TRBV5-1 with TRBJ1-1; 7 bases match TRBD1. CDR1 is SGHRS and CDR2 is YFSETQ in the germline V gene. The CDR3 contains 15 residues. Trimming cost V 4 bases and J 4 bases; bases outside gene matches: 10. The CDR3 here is CASSQRTGGVTEAFF. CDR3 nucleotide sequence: TGCGCCAGCAGCCAAAGGACAGGAGGGGTCACTGAAGCTTTCTTT.

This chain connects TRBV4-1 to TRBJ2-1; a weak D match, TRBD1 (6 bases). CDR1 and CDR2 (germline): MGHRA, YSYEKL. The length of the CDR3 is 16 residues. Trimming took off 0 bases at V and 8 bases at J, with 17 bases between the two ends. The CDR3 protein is CASSQENTGHSHEQFF. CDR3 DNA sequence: TGCGCCAGCAGCCAAGAAAACACGGGACATAGCCATGAGCAGTTCTTC.

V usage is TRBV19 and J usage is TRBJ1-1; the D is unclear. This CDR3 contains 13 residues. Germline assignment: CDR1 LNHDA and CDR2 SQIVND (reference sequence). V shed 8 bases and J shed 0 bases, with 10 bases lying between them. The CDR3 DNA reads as TGTGCCAGTTTATTCGCGATGAACACTGAAGCTTTCTTT. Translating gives CASLFAMNTEAFF.

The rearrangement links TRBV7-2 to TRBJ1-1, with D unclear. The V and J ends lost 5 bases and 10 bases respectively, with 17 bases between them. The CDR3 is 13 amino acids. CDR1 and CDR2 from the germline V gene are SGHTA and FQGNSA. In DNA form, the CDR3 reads TGTGCCAGCAGCCCACCCTGGGCAGAGGGAGCTTTCTTT. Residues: CASSPPWAEGAFF.

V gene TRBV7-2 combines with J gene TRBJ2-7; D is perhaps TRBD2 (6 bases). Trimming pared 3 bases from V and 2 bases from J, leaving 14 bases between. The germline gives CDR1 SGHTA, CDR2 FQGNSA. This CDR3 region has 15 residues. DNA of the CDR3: TGTGCCAGCAGCTTCGAAGGACTACTTACCTACGAGCAGTACTTC. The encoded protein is CASSFEGLLTYEQYF.

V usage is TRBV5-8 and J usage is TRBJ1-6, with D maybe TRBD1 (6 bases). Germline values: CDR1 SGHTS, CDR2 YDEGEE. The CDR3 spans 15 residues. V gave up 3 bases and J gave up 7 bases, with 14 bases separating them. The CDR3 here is CASSYSNRANSPLHF. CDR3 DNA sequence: TGTGCCAGCAGCTATTCAAACAGGGCGAATTCACCCCTCCACTTT.

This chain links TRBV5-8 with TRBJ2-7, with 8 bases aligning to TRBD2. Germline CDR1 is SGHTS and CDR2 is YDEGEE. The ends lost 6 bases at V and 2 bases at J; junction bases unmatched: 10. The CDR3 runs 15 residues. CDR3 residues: CASTKGLATAYEQYF. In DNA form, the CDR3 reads TGTGCCAGCACCAAAGGACTAGCCACAGCCTACGAGCAGTACTTC.

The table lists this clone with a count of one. CDR3 nucleotides: TGTGCCAGCAGCAAACAGGGTGACGATGAAAAACTGTTTTTT. It encodes CASSKQGDDEKLFF. V usage is TRBV6-5 and J usage is TRBJ1-4; D perhaps matches TRBD1 (6 bases). Trimming removed 6 bases from V and 6 bases from J, with 14 bases in between. The length of the CDR3 is 14 residues. The germline V gene has CDR1 MNHEY and CDR2 SVGAGI.